The present TCR beta chain was sequenced within a study of T cell clones after liver transplantation. Study context: Samples came from ITN030ST, which attempted immunosuppression withdrawal within 2 years of liver transplantation. Graft-donor-reactive sequences were compared with third-party-reactive TCRbeta sequences from pre-transplant mixed lymphocyte reactions. Three of eight recipients were HCV-positive; others had non-autoimmune, non-viral indications. Study observations and caveats: Graft donor-reactive T cells may have migrated into the graft rather than being deleted.

Using immunoSEQ multiplex PCR, the repertoire was profiled, and TCRdb retains in-frame clones only, with some absent. The table includes approximately 55,000 clones, 65% to 80% detected once. Notes on this clone: As yet, its antigen is unknown.

CDR1 MNHEY and CDR2 SMNVEV come from the germline V gene (reference sequence). The V gene end was trimmed by 6 bases and the J gene end by 1 base; junction bases not matched to a gene: 17. The CDR3 consists of 18 residues. V gene TRBV27 combines with J gene TRBJ1-1, with 7 positions matching TRBD1. Sequencing used CD4+ T cells from blood, obtained approximately 52 months after liver transplant. This receptor was obtained from a human patient who received a liver transplant. The graft donor may account for some of the T cells. In DNA form, the CDR3 reads TGTGCCAGCAGACGCAAAAGGGGGCGAGGGTCTCCGAACACTGAAGCTTTCTTT. This codes for CASRRKRGRGSPNTEAFF.